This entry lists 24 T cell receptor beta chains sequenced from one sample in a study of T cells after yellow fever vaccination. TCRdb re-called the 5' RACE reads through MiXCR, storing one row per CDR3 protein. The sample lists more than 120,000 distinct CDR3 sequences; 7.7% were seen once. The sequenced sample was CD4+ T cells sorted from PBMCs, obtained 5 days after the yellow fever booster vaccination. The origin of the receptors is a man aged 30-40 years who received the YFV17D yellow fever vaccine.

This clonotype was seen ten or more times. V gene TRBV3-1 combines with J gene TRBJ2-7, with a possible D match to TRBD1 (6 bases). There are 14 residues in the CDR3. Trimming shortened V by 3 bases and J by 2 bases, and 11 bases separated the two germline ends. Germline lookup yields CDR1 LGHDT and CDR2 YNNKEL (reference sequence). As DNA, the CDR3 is TGTGCCAGCAGCCACAGCAGGGGTACCTACGAGCAGTACTTC. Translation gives CASSHSRGTYEQYF.

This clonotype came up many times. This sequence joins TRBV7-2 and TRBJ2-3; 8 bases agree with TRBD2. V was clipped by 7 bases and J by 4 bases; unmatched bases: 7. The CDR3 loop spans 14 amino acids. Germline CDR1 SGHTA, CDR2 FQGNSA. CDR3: CASNPGLASDTQYF. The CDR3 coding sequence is TGTGCCAGCAACCCCGGACTAGCCTCAGATACGCAGTATTTT.

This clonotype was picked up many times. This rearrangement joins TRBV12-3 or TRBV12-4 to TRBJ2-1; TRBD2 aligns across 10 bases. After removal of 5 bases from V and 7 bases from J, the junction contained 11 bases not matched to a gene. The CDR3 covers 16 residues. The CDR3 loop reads CASSLPLAGGGNEQFF. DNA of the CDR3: TGTGCCAGCAGTCTCCCCTTAGCGGGGGGCGGGAATGAGCAGTTCTTC.

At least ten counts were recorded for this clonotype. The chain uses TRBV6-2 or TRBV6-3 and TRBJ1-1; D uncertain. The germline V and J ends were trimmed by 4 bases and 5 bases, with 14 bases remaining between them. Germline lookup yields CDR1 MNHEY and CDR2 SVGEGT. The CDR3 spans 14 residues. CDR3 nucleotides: TGTGCCAGCAGTTCAACCCCTTTTGGAACTGAAGCTTTCTTT. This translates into CASSSTPFGTEAFF.

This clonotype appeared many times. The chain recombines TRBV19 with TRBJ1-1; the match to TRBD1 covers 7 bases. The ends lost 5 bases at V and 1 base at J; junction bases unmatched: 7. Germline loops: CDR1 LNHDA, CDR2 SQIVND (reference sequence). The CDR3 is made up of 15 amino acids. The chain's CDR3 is CASSPPDRQNTEAFF. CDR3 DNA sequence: TGTGCCAGTAGTCCCCCGGACAGGCAGAACACTGAAGCTTTCTTT.

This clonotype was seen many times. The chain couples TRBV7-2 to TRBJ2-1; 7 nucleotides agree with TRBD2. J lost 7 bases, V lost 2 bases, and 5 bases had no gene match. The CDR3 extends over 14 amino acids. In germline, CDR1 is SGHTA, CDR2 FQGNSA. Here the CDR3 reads CASSLFTSENEQFF. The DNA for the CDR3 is TGTGCCAGCAGCTTATTTACTAGCGAAAATGAGCAGTTCTTC.

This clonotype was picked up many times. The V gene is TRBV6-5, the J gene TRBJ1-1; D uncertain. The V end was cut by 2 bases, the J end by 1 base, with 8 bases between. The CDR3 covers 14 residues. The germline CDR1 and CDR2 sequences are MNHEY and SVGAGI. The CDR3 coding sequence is TGTGCCAGCAGTTACCCGCCAGAGAACACTGAAGCTTTCTTT. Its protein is CASSYPPENTEAFF.

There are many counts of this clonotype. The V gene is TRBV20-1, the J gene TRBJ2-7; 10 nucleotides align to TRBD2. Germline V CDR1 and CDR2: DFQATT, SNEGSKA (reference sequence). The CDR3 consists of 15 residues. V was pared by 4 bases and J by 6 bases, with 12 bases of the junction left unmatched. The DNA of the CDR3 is TGCAGTGCTACCTTTACTAGCGGGGCCAGGGGCGAGCAGTACTTC. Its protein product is CSATFTSGARGEQYF.

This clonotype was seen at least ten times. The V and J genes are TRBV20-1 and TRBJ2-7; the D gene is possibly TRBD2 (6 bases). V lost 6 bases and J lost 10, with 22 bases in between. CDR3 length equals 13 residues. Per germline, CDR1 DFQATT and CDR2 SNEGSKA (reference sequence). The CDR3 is CSAPDQEGVGQYF. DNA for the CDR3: TGCAGTGCACCGGACCAGGAGGGCGTGGGCCAGTACTTC.

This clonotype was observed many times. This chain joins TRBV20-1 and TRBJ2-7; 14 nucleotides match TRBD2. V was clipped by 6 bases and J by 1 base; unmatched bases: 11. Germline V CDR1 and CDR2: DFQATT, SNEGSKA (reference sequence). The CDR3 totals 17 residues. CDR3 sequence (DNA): TGCAGTGCCAGACTAGCGGGAGGGGCGGGTCATTCCTACGAGCAGTACTTC. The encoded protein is CSARLAGGAGHSYEQYF.

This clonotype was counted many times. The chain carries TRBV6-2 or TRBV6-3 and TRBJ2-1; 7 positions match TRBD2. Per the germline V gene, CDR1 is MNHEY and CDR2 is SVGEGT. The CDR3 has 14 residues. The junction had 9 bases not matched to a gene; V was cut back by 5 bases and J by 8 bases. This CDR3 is CASSMGRESDEQFF. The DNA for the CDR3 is TGTGCCAGCAGTATGGGGCGGGAGAGTGATGAGCAGTTCTTC.

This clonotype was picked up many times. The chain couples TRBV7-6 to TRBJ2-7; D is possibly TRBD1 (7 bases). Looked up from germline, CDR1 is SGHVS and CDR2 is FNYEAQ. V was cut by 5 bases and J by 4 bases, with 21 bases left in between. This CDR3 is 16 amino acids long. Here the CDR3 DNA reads TGTGCCAGCAGCCCACTGGGGGGACAGATGGGTTACGAGCAGTACTTC. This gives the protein CASSPLGGQMGYEQYF.

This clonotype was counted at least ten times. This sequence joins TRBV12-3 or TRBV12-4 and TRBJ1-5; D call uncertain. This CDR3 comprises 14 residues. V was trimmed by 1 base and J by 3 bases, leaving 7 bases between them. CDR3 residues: CASSLDSVNQPQHF. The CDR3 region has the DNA TGTGCCAGCAGTTTAGACAGCGTCAATCAGCCCCAGCATTTT.

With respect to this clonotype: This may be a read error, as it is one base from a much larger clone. The CDR3 sequence is CSARDWRGAKNEQFF. The CDR3 region has the DNA TGCAGTGCTAGAGATTGGAGGGGGGCCAAAAATGAGCAGTTCTTC. The chain couples TRBV20-1 to TRBJ2-1; D possibly matches TRBD1 or TRBD2 (6 bases each). The germline V and J ends were trimmed by 0 bases and 7 bases, with 16 bases remaining between them. CDR1 and CDR2 (germline): DFQATT, SNEGSKA (reference sequence). The CDR3 is made up of 15 amino acids.

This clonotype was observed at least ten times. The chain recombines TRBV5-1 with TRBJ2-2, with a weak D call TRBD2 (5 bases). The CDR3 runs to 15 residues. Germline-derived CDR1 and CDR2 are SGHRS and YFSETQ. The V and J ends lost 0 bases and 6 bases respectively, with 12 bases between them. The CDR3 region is CASSLGASLPGELFF. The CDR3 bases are TGCGCCAGCAGCTTGGGAGCTAGCTTACCCGGGGAGCTGTTTTTT.

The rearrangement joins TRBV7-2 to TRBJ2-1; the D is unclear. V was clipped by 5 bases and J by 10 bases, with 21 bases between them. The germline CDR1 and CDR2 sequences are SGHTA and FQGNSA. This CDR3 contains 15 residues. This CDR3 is CASSALAATHSEQFF. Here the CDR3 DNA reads TGTGCCAGCAGCGCTTTAGCCGCCACGCATTCGGAGCAGTTCTTC. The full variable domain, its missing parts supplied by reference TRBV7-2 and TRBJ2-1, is GAGVSQSPSNKVTEKGKDVELRCDPISGHTALYWYRQSLGQGLEFLIYFQGNSAPDKSGLPSDRFSAERTGGSVSTLTIQRTQQEDSAVYLCASSALAATHSEQFFGPGTRLTVL.

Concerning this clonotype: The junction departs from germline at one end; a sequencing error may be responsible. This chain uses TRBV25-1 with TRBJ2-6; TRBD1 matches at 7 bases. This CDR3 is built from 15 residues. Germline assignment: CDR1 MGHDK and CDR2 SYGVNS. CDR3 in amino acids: CASSGQGPGANILTF. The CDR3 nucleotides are TGTGCCAGCAGTGGACAGGGTCCAGGGGCCAACATCCTGACTTTC.

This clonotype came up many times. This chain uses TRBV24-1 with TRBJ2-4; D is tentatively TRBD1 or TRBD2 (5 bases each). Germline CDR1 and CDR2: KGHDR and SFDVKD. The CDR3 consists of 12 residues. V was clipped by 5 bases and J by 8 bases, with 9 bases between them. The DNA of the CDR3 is TGTGCCACCAGTGGGGGGTCAGACATTCAGTACTTC. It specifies CATSGGSDIQYF.

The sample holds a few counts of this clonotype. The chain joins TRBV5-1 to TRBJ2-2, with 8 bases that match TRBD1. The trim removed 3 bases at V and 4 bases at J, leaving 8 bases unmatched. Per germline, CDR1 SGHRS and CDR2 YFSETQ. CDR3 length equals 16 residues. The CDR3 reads CASSSTGGTVTGELFF. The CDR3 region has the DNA TGCGCCAGCAGCTCCACAGGGGGAACCGTCACCGGGGAGCTGTTTTTT.

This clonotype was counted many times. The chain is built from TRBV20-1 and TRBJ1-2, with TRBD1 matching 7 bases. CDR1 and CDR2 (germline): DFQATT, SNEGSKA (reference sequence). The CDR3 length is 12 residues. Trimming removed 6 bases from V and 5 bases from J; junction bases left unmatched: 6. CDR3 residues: CSAGDSPYGYTF. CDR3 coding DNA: TGCAGTGCCGGGGACAGCCCATATGGCTACACCTTC.

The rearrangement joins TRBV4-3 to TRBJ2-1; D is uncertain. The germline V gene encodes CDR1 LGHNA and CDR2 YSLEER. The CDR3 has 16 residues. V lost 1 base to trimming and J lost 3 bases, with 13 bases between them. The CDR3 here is CASSQGPGPLYNEQFF. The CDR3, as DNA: TGCGCCAGCAGCCAAGGCCCCGGGCCTCTCTACAATGAGCAGTTCTTC.

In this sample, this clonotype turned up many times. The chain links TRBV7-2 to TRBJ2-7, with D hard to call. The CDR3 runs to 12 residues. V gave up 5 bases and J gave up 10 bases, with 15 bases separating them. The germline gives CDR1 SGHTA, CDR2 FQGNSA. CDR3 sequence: CASSNNGPPQYF. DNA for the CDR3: TGTGCCAGCAGCAACAACGGGCCTCCTCAGTACTTC.

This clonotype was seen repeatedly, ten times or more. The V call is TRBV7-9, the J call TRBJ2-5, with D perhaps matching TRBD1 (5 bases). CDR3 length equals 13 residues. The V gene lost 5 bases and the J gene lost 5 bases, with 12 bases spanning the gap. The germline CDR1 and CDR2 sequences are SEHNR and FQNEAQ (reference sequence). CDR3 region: CASSPRGPETQYF. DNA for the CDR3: TGTGCCAGCAGCCCAAGGGGCCCGGAGACCCAGTACTTC. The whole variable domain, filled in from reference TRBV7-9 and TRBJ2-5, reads DTGVSQNPRHKITKRGQNVTFRCDPISEHNRLYWYRQTLGQGPEFLTYFQNEAQLEKSRLLSDRFSAERPKGSFSTLEIQRTEQGDSAMYLCASSPRGPETQYFGPGTRLLVL.

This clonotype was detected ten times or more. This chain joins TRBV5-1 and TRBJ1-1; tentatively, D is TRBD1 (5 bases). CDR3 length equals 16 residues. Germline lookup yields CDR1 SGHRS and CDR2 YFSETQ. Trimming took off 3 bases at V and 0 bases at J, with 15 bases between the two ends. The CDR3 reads CASSSDQGLMNTEAFF. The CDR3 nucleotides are TGCGCCAGCAGCTCGGACCAGGGTCTCATGAACACTGAAGCTTTCTTT. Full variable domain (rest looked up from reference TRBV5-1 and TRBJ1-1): KAGVTQTPRYLIKTRGQQVTLSCSPISGHRSVSWYQQTPGQGLQFLFEYFSETQRNKGNFPGRFSGRQFSNSRSEMNVSTLELGDSALYLCASSSDQGLMNTEAFFGQGTRLTVV.